These 9 T cell receptor beta chains came from one sample sequenced in a study of graft-versus-host responses after intestinal transplantation. The assay was immunoSEQ multiplex PCR, and TCRdb's table has in-frame clones only and misses some. Here the sample spans over 5,000 clones, more than 55% being singletons. Both intraepithelial and lamina propria lymphocytes were released by processing graft tissue. The material sequenced was ileum tissue, taken around 320 days after intestinal transplant. Receptor source: a human patient who received an intestinal transplant, so some T cells may come from the graft donor.

V gene TRBV5-5 combines with J gene TRBJ1-1; D might be TRBD1 (5 bases). The germline gives CDR1 SGHKS, CDR2 YYEKEE (reference sequence). The V end lost 4 bases, the J end lost 0 bases, and 19 bases lay between the germline ends. The CDR3 is made up of 17 amino acids. The CDR3 nucleotides are TGTGCCAGCAGCCAGGGTGGGGGGAGTACAATGAACACTGAAGCTTTCTTT. Its protein is CASSQGGGSTMNTEAFF. The whole variable domain, remainder taken from reference TRBV5-5 and TRBJ1-1, is DAGVTQSPTHLIKTRGQQVTLRCSPISGHKSVSWYQQVLGQGPQFIFQYYEKEERGRGNFPDRFSARQFPNYSSELNVNALLLGDSALYLCASSQGGGSTMNTEAFFGQGTRLTVV.

The chain uses TRBV5-1 and TRBJ2-7; unclear D gene. With 1 base removed from V and 3 bases from J, the gap between germline ends came to 5 bases. CDR3 length equals 12 residues. The V gene's germline CDR1 is SGHRS and CDR2 YFSETQ. The CDR3 is CASSLSSYEQYF. The CDR3 DNA reads TGCGCCAGCAGCTTGTCTAGCTACGAGCAGTACTTC. Full variable domain (missing parts from reference TRBV5-1 and TRBJ2-7): KAGVTQTPRYLIKTRGQQVTLSCSPISGHRSVSWYQQTPGQGLQFLFEYFSETQRNKGNFPGRFSGRQFSNSRSEMNVSTLELGDSALYLCASSLSSYEQYFGPGTRLTVT.

This chain links TRBV29-1 with TRBJ1-6; possible D gene TRBD1, 5 bases. The CDR3 contains 13 residues. CDR1 SQVTM and CDR2 ANQGSEA come from the germline V gene. Trimming removed 6 bases from V and 7 bases from J, with 13 bases in between. The CDR3: CSVRPTANSPLHF. The CDR3 DNA reads TGCAGCGTCCGACCGACAGCCAATTCACCCCTCCACTTT. The complete variable domain, with remaining parts taken from reference TRBV29-1 and TRBJ1-6, reads SAVISQKPSRDICQRGTSLTIQCQVDSQVTMMFWYRQQPGQSLTLIATANQGSEATYESGFVIDKFPISRPNLTFSTLTVSNMSPEDSSIYLCSVRPTANSPLHFGNGTRLTVT.

Here the CDR3 reads CASSLVTGTRGQETQYF. CDR3 coding DNA: TGTGCCAGCAGCTTGGTCACCGGGACTAGGGGTCAAGAGACCCAGTACTTC. V gene TRBV7-8 combines with J gene TRBJ2-5; 8 nucleotides agree with TRBD2. The CDR3 consists of 17 residues. The germline CDR1 and CDR2 sequences are SGHVS and FQNEAQ. Unmatched junction bases numbered 11, after V lost 3 bases and J lost 2 bases. Looking up the rest from reference TRBV7-8 and TRBJ2-5 gives the full variable domain: GAGVSQSPRYKVAKRGQDVALRCDPISGHVSLFWYQQALGQGPEFLTYFQNEAQLDKSGLPSDRFFAERPEGSVSTLKIQRTQQEDSAVYLCASSLVTGTRGQETQYFGPGTRLLVL.

This clone was counted once. The chain recombines TRBV5-6 with TRBJ2-2, with D perhaps given as TRBD1 or TRBD2 (6 bases each). The CDR3 is 16 amino acids. Per germline, CDR1 SGHDT and CDR2 YYEEEE. V was clipped by 5 bases and J by 4 bases, with 18 bases between them. The CDR3 protein is CASRGAGSLGTGELFF. Here the CDR3 DNA reads TGTGCCAGCAGGGGGGCGGGATCCCTTGGCACCGGGGAGCTGTTTTTT.

V gene TRBV18 combines with J gene TRBJ2-7; TRBD2 matches 10 bases. Trimming at V came to 6 bases and at J to 0 bases, leaving 20 bases not matched to a gene. The CDR3 consists of 20 residues. Germline V lookup: CDR1 KGHSH, CDR2 LQKENI. This CDR3 reads CASSPTGFLAGVGSSYEQYF. The CDR3 DNA is TGTGCCAGCTCCCCCACCGGGTTTCTAGCGGGAGTGGGAAGCTCCTACGAGCAGTACTTC.

The chain combines TRBV19 with TRBJ1-5, with D possibly matching TRBD1 (5 bases). This CDR3 region has 14 residues. The germline V gene encodes CDR1 LNHDA and CDR2 SQIVND (reference sequence). V was cut by 4 bases and J by 2 bases, with 9 bases left in between. The DNA of the CDR3 is TGTGCCAGTAGTACGCCACAGGGCAATCAGCCCCAGCATTTT. It is translated as CASSTPQGNQPQHF.

This chain joins TRBV19 and TRBJ1-5; D gene ambiguous. V was clipped by 1 base and J by 4 bases, with 8 bases between them. The CDR3 has 14 amino acids. Germline CDR1 reads LNHDA; CDR2 reads SQIVND (reference sequence). CDR3: CASSIVSTNQPQHF. The CDR3 DNA reads TGTGCCAGTAGTATAGTCTCGACAAATCAGCCCCAGCATTTT.

The chain links TRBV6-5 to TRBJ1-3; weak D call: TRBD1 (5 bases). V was shortened by 2 bases and J by 2 bases, with 7 bases between the two germline ends. The CDR3 runs to 14 residues. Germline values: CDR1 MNHEY, CDR2 SVGAGI. CDR3 sequence: CASSYGAAGNTIYF. The CDR3, as DNA: TGTGCCAGCAGTTACGGGGCGGCTGGAAACACCATATATTTT.